This T cell receptor (beta chain) was captured by sequencing in a study of T cells in Graves' hyperthyroidism and ophthalmopathy (dated by TCRdb to between 2017 and 2020). Regarding the complete study: Peripheral blood was sampled at the time of initial diagnosis, prior to any treatment. A discovery cohort of about a hundred patients, approximately 45 with Graves' ophthalmopathy and more than 55 with stable Graves' hyperthyroidism, was used to find distinguishing TCR V-J signatures. According to the paper, TCR Vbeta CDR3 sequencing was carried out on around 140 peripheral blood samples, which came from around 43 ophthalmopathy, 75 or so hyperthyroidism and about 17 progressor patients. After blood sampling, hyperthyroidism patients were treated with methimazole at a starting dose of 30 mg daily, and ophthalmopathy patients were treated with high-dose intravenous methylprednisolone. The study also compared thyroid tissue and blood T-cell repertoires from roughly six Graves' hyperthyroidism patients. For training and testing, the 100 patients in the discovery cohort were randomly divided in a 7:3 ratio. Prospective prediction of ophthalmopathy was tested in an independent validation cohort of about 19 hyperthyroidism patients and 15 to 17 patients who later progressed to ophthalmopathy. Study-wide conclusions, independent of this receptor: Most expanded thyroid clonotypes (frequency above 0.001) were also detected in blood, a finding suggesting that blood repertoires may reflect thyroid immune responses. Ophthalmopathy was separated from stable hyperthyroidism by a 13 V-J signature model, with 87.88% sensitivity and about 81% specificity obtained in cross-validation and 80%/75% obtained in testing. No statistical method was used to set the sample size in advance, and investigators knew the group allocation. In validation, progression to ophthalmopathy was predicted by the model with 65% to 71% sensitivity and 72% to 85% specificity, a median of roughly 6 months before onset.

Looking up the germline V gene yields CDR1 SGHRS and CDR2 YFSETQ. CDR3 length: 14 amino acids, cysteine to phenylalanine. Of all the DNA, just the CDR3 is kept, 42 bases in frame from base 1. V is shortened by 1 base, J by 0 bases, and the region joining them spans 8 bases. Stable Graves' hyperthyroidism was defined as the absence of progression to ophthalmopathy over 18 months of follow-up. Hyperthyroidism patients were aged 18 to 65 years and newly diagnosed, with disease duration of less than 2 months. Exclusion was applied to patients with uncontrolled infections, other autoimmune diseases, pregnancy or lactation. Diagnoses were based on clinical symptoms, serum thyroxine and TRAb, thyroid ultrasound and orbital computed tomography. Ficoll-Paque density gradient centrifugation was used to isolate PBMCs from about 9.4 ml of fresh peripheral blood. Total RNA was extracted with Trizol reagent, and quality was checked on an Agilent 2100 Bioanalyzer.

The TCR beta CDR3 regions were amplified from RNA transcripts. A first-round RT-PCR of the TCR CDR3 used the HTBI primer set with the Qiagen OneStep RT-PCR kit. Libraries were constructed in a second round of multiplex PCR, after which size selection and purification were performed. Libraries were sequenced paired-end with 100 bp reads on an Illumina HiSeq2000. In the authors' own workflow: SOAPnuke was used to process the raw data, throwing out any read that contained adapters or uncalled bases, had a mean Phred below 15, or lacked an exact constant-primer or identifier match. High-quality paired reads were merged using COPE v1.2.5, and each unique nucleotide sequence was defined as a clonotype. MiTCR v1.1 was used to align the clonotypes against IMGT TRBV, TRBD and TRBJ reference segments. The analysis was restricted to V-J combinations with a frequency above 0.0001, which together covered around 99% of the repertoires. The TCS score was defined as the ratio of F50 (clonal expansion) to E x V (chaos), calculated using BLOSUM62-based TCRdist between CDR3 peptides within each V-J. Welch's t-statistics and random forest reduced 500 to 650 V-J features to 10 to 15, which were used in a naive Bayes classifier (R e1071). The public reads were run again by TCRdb, first through fastp at Q25 and then through MiXCR, and only productive beta chains were kept. Each CDR3 protein gets just one entry, which takes the most common genes and DNA from the rows behind it. The V and J calls reflect TCRdb's pipeline rather than the authors' work. The table for this sample lists approximately 400,000 distinct CDR3 sequences; 15% to 19% of them were counted only once. The ten largest make up 12% to 15% of the sample.

This clonotype was recorded many times. No antigen is known for it. Nothing much larger sits one base from this clone, and base qualities are not available. The sequenced material came from blood. Recombination linked TRBV5-1 to TRBJ2-7; matching of 6 bases hints at TRBD2 as the D gene. This TCR came from a young woman with Graves' hyperthyroidism. The nucleotide sequence reads as follows: TGCGCCAGCAGCTTGTGGGACTCCTCCTACGAGCAGTACTTC. This translates into CASSLWDSSYEQYF.